This is a list of T cell receptor beta chains from one sample in a study of blood T cell repertoires in COVID-19. Sequenced by immunoSEQ multiplex PCR; TCRdb stores in-frame clones only, minus some. The sample has about 44,000 clones, 87% seen once. The sequenced sample was peripheral blood. The receptors originated from a human donor in a cohort sampled during active COVID-19. The CDR3 runs from the conserved cysteine through the conserved F or W. The order of the fields is D gene, clone size, J gene, V gene, CDR3 protein, CDR3 DNA. A D gene is named only where the DNA matches it firmly. Expanded clones are given a class, and other clones once, few, many or no size at all.

D: .
size: .
J: TRBJ1-1
V: TRBV5-5
CDR3: CASRYRAETTEAFF
DNA: TGTGCCAGCAGGTATAGAGCGGAGACCACTGAAGCTTTCTTT

D: TRBD2
size: .
J: TRBJ2-3
V: TRBV7-9
CDR3: CASSTTSGSGTDTQYF
DNA: TGTGCCAGCAGCACTACTAGCGGGAGTGGCACAGATACGCAGTATTTT

D: TRBD1
size: .
J: TRBJ1-2
V: TRBV5-5
CDR3: CASSLGQNYGYTF
DNA: TGTGCCAGCAGCCTGGGACAGAACTATGGCTACACCTTC

D: TRBD2
size: once
J: TRBJ2-1
V: TRBV15
CDR3: CATTGLAGARGSYNEQFF
DNA: TGTGCCACCACTGGACTAGCGGGAGCCAGGGGGTCCTACAATGAGCAGTTCTTC

D: TRBD1
size: .
J: TRBJ2-7
V: TRBV7-2
CDR3: CASSFGGDRGYEQYF
DNA: TGTGCCAGCAGCTTTGGGGGCGACAGGGGATACGAGCAGTACTTC

D: TRBD2
size: .
J: TRBJ2-1
V: TRBV10-3
CDR3: CASRRDSGLAGVSGEQFF
DNA: TGTGCCAGCCGGCGGGACTCGGGACTAGCGGGAGTTAGTGGTGAGCAGTTCTTC

D: TRBD1
size: .
J: TRBJ2-3
V: TRBV11-1
CDR3: CASGTDRGADTQYF
DNA: TGTGCCAGCGGCACGGACAGGGGGGCGGATACGCAGTATTTT

D: .
size: .
J: TRBJ2-3
V: TRBV29-1
CDR3: CSVRPGDTQYF
DNA: TGCAGCGTAAGACCCGGGGATACGCAGTATTTT

D: TRBD1
size: .
J: TRBJ1-2
V: TRBV18
CDR3: CASSLSGQGTNYGYTF
DNA: TGTGCCAGCTCACTGTCGGGACAGGGAACGAACTATGGCTACACCTTC

D: TRBD1
size: .
J: TRBJ2-6
V: TRBV15
CDR3: CATSSDRAGANVLTF
DNA: TGTGCCACCAGCAGTGACAGGGCTGGGGCCAACGTCCTGACTTTC

D: TRBD2
size: .
J: TRBJ2-2
V: TRBV3-1/TRBV3-2
CDR3: CASIRSGSANTGELFF
DNA: TGTGCCAGCATCCGGAGCGGGAGCGCAAACACCGGGGAGCTGTTTTTT

D: TRBD2
size: .
J: TRBJ2-3
V: TRBV6-2/TRBV6-3
CDR3: CASSSRLAGGTDTQYF
DNA: TGTGCCAGCAGTTCGAGACTAGCGGGGGGCACAGATACGCAGTATTTT

D: TRBD2
size: .
J: TRBJ2-7
V: TRBV27
CDR3: CASSLSEGTIYEQYF
DNA: TGTGCCAGCAGTTTATCAGAGGGGACTATCTACGAGCAGTACTTC

D: .
size: .
J: TRBJ1-1
V: TRBV6-6
CDR3: CASSGVNTEAFF
DNA: TGTGCCAGCAGCGGGGTGAACACTGAAGCTTTCTTT

D: .
size: .
J: TRBJ2-7
V: TRBV7-9
CDR3: CASSSRTGEQYF
DNA: TGTGCCAGCAGCTCGCGGACGGGAGAGCAGTACTTC

D: .
size: .
J: TRBJ1-5
V: TRBV4-3
CDR3: CASSQEEGQPQHF
DNA: TGCGCCAGCAGCCAAGAAGAGGGTCAGCCCCAGCATTTT

D: TRBD1
size: .
J: TRBJ2-6
V: TRBV19
CDR3: CASSIRGSGANVLTF
DNA: TGTGCCAGTAGTATCAGGGGGAGCGGGGCCAACGTCCTGACTTTC

D: TRBD2
size: .
J: TRBJ2-3
V: TRBV19
CDR3: CASSMSSGSSDTQYF
DNA: TGTGCCAGTAGTATGTCTAGCGGGAGTTCAGATACGCAGTATTTT

D: .
size: few
J: TRBJ2-7
V: TRBV28
CDR3: CASSRSYEQYF
DNA: TGTGCCAGCAGCCGCTCCTACGAGCAGTACTTC

D: TRBD2
size: .
J: TRBJ2-1
V: TRBV27
CDR3: CASNLPRLAGGYNEQFF
DNA: TGTGCCAGCAATCTCCCTCGACTAGCGGGAGGCTACAATGAGCAGTTCTTC

D: TRBD1
size: .
J: TRBJ2-7
V: TRBV6-5
CDR3: CASSEWTGGLYEQYF
DNA: TGTGCCAGCAGCGAGTGGACAGGGGGCTTATACGAGCAGTACTTC

D: .
size: .
J: TRBJ2-7
V: TRBV6-5
CDR3: CASSSITSEFYEQYF
DNA: TGTGCCAGCAGTTCCATAACGTCGGAGTTCTACGAGCAGTACTTC

D: .
size: .
J: TRBJ1-3
V: TRBV7-9
CDR3: CASSPSRGGSSGNTIYF
DNA: TGTGCCAGCAGCCCCAGCCGGGGGGGGAGCTCTGGAAACACCATATATTTT

D: TRBD1
size: .
J: TRBJ2-1
V: TRBV10-3
CDR3: CANQGAFGNEQFF
DNA: TGTGCCAACCAGGGGGCATTTGGCAATGAGCAGTTCTTC

D: TRBD1
size: .
J: TRBJ2-7
V: TRBV7-6
CDR3: CASSLLPGQGAPEQYF
DNA: TGTGCCAGCAGCTTATTGCCGGGACAGGGGGCTCCCGAGCAGTACTTC

D: TRBD1
size: .
J: TRBJ2-7
V: TRBV4-1
CDR3: CASSQEFRGTASYEQYF
DNA: TGCGCCAGCAGCCAAGAATTTAGGGGGACAGCCTCCTACGAGCAGTACTTC

D: .
size: .
J: TRBJ1-5
V: TRBV2
CDR3: CASQDRSNQPQHF
DNA: TGTGCCAGCCAGGACAGAAGCAATCAGCCCCAGCATTTT

D: .
size: .
J: TRBJ2-6
V: TRBV19
CDR3: CASSSESGANVLTF
DNA: TGTGCCAGCTCAAGCGAGTCTGGGGCCAACGTCCTGACTTTC

D: TRBD1
size: .
J: TRBJ2-7
V: TRBV2
CDR3: CASSDYRGRGEQYF
DNA: TGTGCCAGCAGTGACTACAGGGGCAGAGGCGAGCAGTACTTC

D: TRBD1
size: .
J: TRBJ2-1
V: TRBV6-4
CDR3: CASSRDRDYNEQFF
DNA: TGTGCCAGCAGTAGGGACAGGGATTACAATGAGCAGTTCTTC

D: .
size: .
J: TRBJ2-1
V: TRBV29-1
CDR3: CSVEGRISSDEQFF
DNA: TGCAGCGTTGAAGGTCGAATTAGTAGCGATGAGCAGTTCTTC

D: .
size: .
J: TRBJ2-7
V: TRBV19
CDR3: CASSIVNLREQYF
DNA: TGTGCCAGTAGTATAGTGAACCTTCGGGAGCAGTACTTC

D: .
size: .
J: TRBJ2-7
V: TRBV7-8
CDR3: CASSFRDEQYF
DNA: TGTGCCAGCAGCTTTAGAGACGAGCAGTACTTC

D: TRBD1
size: few
J: TRBJ1-2
V: TRBV6-6
CDR3: CASGGQGHHLYGYTF
DNA: TGTGCCAGCGGGGGACAGGGGCACCACCTCTATGGCTACACCTTC

D: TRBD2
size: few
J: TRBJ2-7
V: TRBV11-2
CDR3: CASSLDPIAGAAWEQYF
DNA: TGTGCCAGCAGCTTAGACCCTATAGCGGGAGCGGCGTGGGAGCAGTACTTC

D: TRBD2
size: .
J: TRBJ2-7
V: TRBV6-2/TRBV6-3
CDR3: CASSPLASGRGEQYF
DNA: TGTGCCAGCAGTCCCTTGGCTAGCGGGAGAGGCGAGCAGTACTTC

D: TRBD2
size: few
J: TRBJ2-5
V: TRBV6-2/TRBV6-3
CDR3: CASSYLIELWVAGNNRETQYF
DNA: TGTGCCAGCAGTTACCTAATAGAACTGTGGGTAGCGGGAAACAACCGGGAGACCCAGTACTTC

D: .
size: .
J: TRBJ2-3
V: TRBV5-4
CDR3: CASSLANRADTQYF
DNA: TGTGCCAGCAGCTTGGCCAACAGGGCAGATACGCAGTATTTT

D: TRBD1
size: .
J: TRBJ1-5
V: TRBV10-3
CDR3: CAISGGQGDHQPQHF
DNA: TGTGCCATCAGTGGCGGACAGGGGGATCATCAGCCCCAGCATTTT

D: TRBD2
size: .
J: TRBJ2-7
V: TRBV29-1
CDR3: CSGSSSGKAYEQYF
DNA: TGCAGCGGATCCTCTAGCGGGAAGGCCTACGAGCAGTACTTC

D: TRBD2
size: .
J: TRBJ2-3
V: TRBV7-3
CDR3: CASSLGGWTSGATSGTDTQYF
DNA: TGTGCCAGCAGCTTAGGTGGGTGGACTAGCGGGGCAACCTCGGGAACAGATACGCAGTATTTT

D: .
size: .
J: TRBJ2-7
V: TRBV5-1
CDR3: CASSRTPGASTYEQYF
DNA: TGCGCCAGCAGCCGAACCCCAGGGGCTTCTACCTACGAGCAGTACTTC

D: TRBD1
size: few
J: TRBJ2-1
V: TRBV10-1
CDR3: CASSRTGLTSYNEQFF
DNA: TGCGCCAGCAGCCGGACAGGCTTAACTTCCTACAATGAGCAGTTCTTC

D: .
size: .
J: TRBJ2-7
V: TRBV3-1/TRBV3-2
CDR3: CASSQFRTINYEQYF
DNA: TGTGCCAGCAGCCAATTTCGGACTATCAACTACGAGCAGTACTTC

D: TRBD1
size: .
J: TRBJ2-7
V: TRBV2
CDR3: CASNLGQGGEQYF
DNA: TGTGCCAGCAACCTTGGACAGGGGGGCGAGCAGTACTTC